Listed here is a single T cell receptor beta chain. Its specificity is unknown. The data stem from a study of monozygotic twins with cystic fibrosis. Study outcomes and limitations: J usage was most co-twin-similar in 8 of 16 pairs, V in 13. Low clonality (median roughly 0.009) suggested a mostly naive repertoire.

V lost 7 bases to trimming and J lost 5 bases; unmatched junction nucleotides: 9. There are 14 residues in the CDR3. CDR1 is LNHDA and CDR2 is SQIVND in the germline V gene (reference sequence). The method was immunoSEQ multiplex PCR; TCRdb's version includes in-frame clones alone and lacks a portion of them. There are around 27,000 clones in the sample; 90% occur only once, and about 0.54% lies in the top ten. The rearrangement joins TRBV19 to TRBJ2-3, with TRBD2 matching 7 bases. The sequence was obtained from a girl aged 2 to 9 with cystic fibrosis. The sequencing sample was made of blood. Written as DNA, the CDR3 is TGTGCCAGTATAGATCGGGGGGTAAGAGATACGCAGTATTTT. Encoded protein: CASIDRGVRDTQYF.